A single sample gave rise to the 10 T cell receptor beta chains below, sequenced in a study of technical replicates of blood from several donors. Measured with immunoSEQ multiplex PCR; TCRdb has only the in-frame clones, and not every one. Of tens of thousands of clones in the sample, 88% were seen once. Sequencing used PBMCs. The receptors derive from a human donor in good health. Some clones in this sample may be carry-over from other donors' samples.

This clone occurred once. V gene TRBV30 combines with J gene TRBJ2-7; TRBD1 matches at 9 bases. J gave up 0 bases and V 3 bases, and 15 bases lay outside the gene matches. CDR1 is GTSNPN and CDR2 is SVGIG in the germline V gene (reference sequence). The CDR3 sequence is 18 residues long. The CDR3 DNA reads as TGTGCCTGGAGACACCCGGACAGGGGCCGAACGTACTCCTACGAGCAGTACTTC. It is translated as CAWRHPDRGRTYSYEQYF. Full variable domain (rest looked up from reference TRBV30 and TRBJ2-7): SQTIHQWPATLVQPVGSPLSLECTVEGTSNPNLYWYRQAAGRGLQLLFYSVGIGQISSEVPQNLSASRPQDRQFILSSKKLLLSDSGFYLCAWRHPDRGRTYSYEQYFGPGTRLTVT.

V and J are TRBV19 and TRBJ2-1; no definite D call. Germline CDR1 is LNHDA and CDR2 is SQIVND (reference sequence). There are 17 residues in the CDR3. The V gene lost 0 bases and the J gene lost 6 bases, with 18 bases spanning the gap. CDR3 residues: CASSIDLSVPRINEQFF. CDR3 DNA sequence: TGTGCCAGTAGTATAGATCTATCCGTGCCGAGGATCAATGAGCAGTTCTTC.

The V and J genes are TRBV4-1 and TRBJ2-5; TRBD2 aligns across 8 bases. Germline CDR1 MGHRA, CDR2 YSYEKL. V lost 0 bases, J lost 4 bases, and 7 bases stayed unmatched. The CDR3 extends over 16 amino acids. The CDR3 loop reads CASSQDRGGRGETQYF. The CDR3 nucleotides are TGCGCCAGCAGCCAAGATCGGGGGGGCCGGGGAGAGACCCAGTACTTC.

V gene TRBV27 combines with J gene TRBJ2-5, with D hard to call. Germline CDR1 is MNHEY and CDR2 is SMNVEV (reference sequence). V was trimmed by 6 bases and J by 4 bases, leaving 3 bases between them. This CDR3 is built from 10 residues. CDR3 sequence reads: CASSRETQYF. The CDR3 nucleotides read TGTGCCAGCAGCCGAGAGACCCAGTACTTC.

V is TRBV29-1 and J is TRBJ2-2, with unresolved D. The CDR3 has 12 residues. Per the germline V gene, CDR1 is SQVTM and CDR2 is ANQGSEA. Trimming left V 4 bases short and J 7 bases short, with 10 bases between. CDR3 bases: TGCAGCGTTGTTCGAGGTAACGGGGAGCTGTTTTTT. Its translation: CSVVRGNGELFF.

The chain recombines TRBV5-5 with TRBJ2-7, with D perhaps TRBD1 (8 bases). V dropped 2 bases and J dropped 2 bases, with 14 bases sitting between them. CDR1 and CDR2 (germline): SGHKS, YYEKEE (reference sequence). CDR3 length: 15 residues. As DNA, the CDR3 is TGTGCCAGCAGCTTACAGGGGGGGGAAACCTACGAGCAGTACTTC. This encodes CASSLQGGETYEQYF.

The chain combines TRBV5-4 with TRBJ2-5; 10 bases map to TRBD1. The V and J ends lost 3 bases and 2 bases, in that order; junction bases with no gene match: 4. Germline CDR1 is SGHNT and CDR2 is YYREEE (reference sequence). The CDR3 is 15 residues long. CDR3 sequence (DNA): TGTGCCAGCAGCTCGGGACAGGGGAGACAAGAGACCCAGTACTTC. Protein sequence: CASSSGQGRQETQYF. The full variable domain, rest sourced from reference TRBV5-4 and TRBJ2-5, is ETGVTQSPTHLIKTRGQQVTLRCSSQSGHNTVSWYQQALGQGPQFIFQYYREEENGRGNFPPRFSGLQFPNYSSELNVNALELDDSALYLCASSSGQGRQETQYFGPGTRLLVL.

This chain links TRBV6-5 with TRBJ2-5; D is perhaps TRBD1 (6 bases). The CDR3 totals 13 residues. Germline lookup yields CDR1 MNHEY and CDR2 SVGAGI. Trimming shortened V by 6 bases and J by 4 bases, and 12 bases separated the two germline ends. CDR3 loop: CASSHRVLETQYF. DNA of the CDR3: TGTGCCAGCAGCCACAGGGTACTAGAGACCCAGTACTTC.

The rearrangement links TRBV19 to TRBJ1-4; no clear D. Trimming took 6 bases from V and 0 from J, leaving 14 bases between them. Looked up from germline, CDR1 is LNHDA and CDR2 is SQIVND (reference sequence). The CDR3 has 16 amino acids. The CDR3, as DNA: TGTGCCAGTAGGGGCCCCCTATTTGCAACTAATGAAAAACTGTTTTTT. Its protein is CASRGPLFATNEKLFF.

This rearrangement joins TRBV5-1 to TRBJ1-1; D may be TRBD1 (6 bases). The CDR3 loop spans 13 amino acids. Germline CDR1 and CDR2: SGHRS and YFSETQ. The V end was cut by 7 bases, the J end by 7 bases, with 17 bases between. CDR3 in amino acids: CASWGTLRGEAFF. The CDR3 nucleotides are TGCGCCAGCTGGGGGACACTCCGGGGTGAAGCTTTCTTT.